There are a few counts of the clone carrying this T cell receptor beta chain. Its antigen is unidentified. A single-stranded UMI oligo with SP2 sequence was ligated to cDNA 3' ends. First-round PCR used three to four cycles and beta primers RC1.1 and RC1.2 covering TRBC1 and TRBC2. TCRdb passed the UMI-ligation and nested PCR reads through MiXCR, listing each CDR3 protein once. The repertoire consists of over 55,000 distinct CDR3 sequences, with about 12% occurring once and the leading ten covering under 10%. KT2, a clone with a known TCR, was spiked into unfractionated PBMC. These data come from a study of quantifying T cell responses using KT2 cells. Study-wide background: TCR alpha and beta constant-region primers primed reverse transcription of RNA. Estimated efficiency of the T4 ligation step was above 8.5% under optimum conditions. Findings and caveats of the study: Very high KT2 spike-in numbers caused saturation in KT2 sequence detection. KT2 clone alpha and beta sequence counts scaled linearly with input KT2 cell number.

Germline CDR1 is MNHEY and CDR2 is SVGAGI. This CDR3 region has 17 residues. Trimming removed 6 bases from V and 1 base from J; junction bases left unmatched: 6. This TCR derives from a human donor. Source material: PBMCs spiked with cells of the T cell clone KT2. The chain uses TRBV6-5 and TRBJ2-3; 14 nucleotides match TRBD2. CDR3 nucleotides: TGTGCCAGCAGGCCTCCGGGACTAGCGGGGGGCACAGATACGCAGTATTTT. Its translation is CASRPPGLAGGTDTQYF.